This T cell receptor beta chain was documented in a study of Ad26.COV2.S vaccination and SARS-CoV-2 variants (dated by TCRdb to about 2021). For context, the study as a whole: Donors in the vaccine arm were drawn from COV1001, a multicentre, randomized, double-blind, placebo-controlled phase I-IIa trial testing Ad26.COV2.S in healthy adults. Dosing of Ad26.COV2.S was intramuscular, at either 5x10^10 or 1x10^11 viral particles, delivered as one shot or as two shots spaced 56 days apart. Participants in the trial were split at random into five groups of five each, receiving low-dose or high-dose Ad26.COV2.S once or twice, or else placebo on both occasions. A total of approximately 30 samples were included in the TCR-sequenced set, comprising roughly 19 Ad26.COV2.S vaccine recipients, 5 placebo recipients and 8 SARS-CoV-2 convalescent individuals. Sequencing of the TCRbeta repertoire served to evaluate the specificity and breadth of SARS-CoV-2-reactive T cell receptors following Ad26.COV2.S vaccination. Investigators remained blinded to trial group allocation during experiments and outcome assessment. What the authors observed across the whole study: It was noted by the authors that total T cell responses may have been underestimated by the TCR breadth and depth analyses. Higher spike-specific TCR breadth was observed in Ad26.COV2.S recipients than in placebo recipients (P = 0.0014). After vaccination, substantial breadth of spike-specific CD8+ and CD4+ T cell responses was reported. The study was not powered for comparison of responses between vaccine doses or regimens. Vaccine and placebo recipients had similar non-spike TCR breadth, a finding consistent with the vaccine containing only spike.

TCRbeta CDR3 regions were sequenced with the immunoSEQ Assay. After extraction, genomic DNA underwent amplification by bias-controlled multiplex PCR, followed by high-throughput sequencing. Concerning the study's data processing: To quantify the absolute abundance of every unique TCRbeta CDR3 region, sequences were collapsed and filtered. Usable DNA was measured by amplifying reference genes present in all nucleated cells, and TCRbeta template counts were normalized to that usable DNA to estimate T cell fraction. Repertoire TCRs were annotated as SARS-CoV-2-specific when V gene, CDR3 amino acid sequence and J gene were exactly matched to a known reactive TCR set. The reference SARS-CoV-2 TCR set was derived from MIRA and filtered for enrichment in COVID-19-positive ImmuneCODE repertoires, a step that removed public or cross-reactive TCRs. Using the MIRA antigens, annotated TCRs were further analysed by specific ORF or by position within an ORF. Depth was the summed frequency of annotated unique rearrangements, while breadth was defined as annotated unique rearrangements over total unique productive rearrangements. Group comparisons of TCR breadth used two-sided Wilcoxon rank-sum tests. What TCRdb holds here is the immuneACCESS table cut down to in-frame rearrangements. Part of the clones is not present; checked against another copy, under half of the missing clones reflect an unresolved V gene, and the others are unexplained. V, J and clone size derive from that table, while D and trimming were established from the DNA sequence. Here the sample has under 550,000 clones; approximately 90% occur a single time. In total, the top ten clones hold less than 4% of the sample.

V loses 4 bases of germline sequence and J loses 2 bases, and the interval between the two ends is 19 bases. Measured from the cysteine to the phenylalanine, the CDR3 is 16 residues long. Only CDR3 DNA is held: 48 bases, read in frame from base 1. CDR1 and CDR2 were assigned from the germline V gene (reference sequence) as SGHKS and YYEKEE. A note on this clone: Its target antigen remains unknown. Base-call qualities are not available, and no considerably larger clone is one nucleotide away.

The treatment or condition label corresponds to: roughly 20 received Ad26.COV2.S at low or high dose, single or two shots; 5 received placebo; per-sample allocation not given. For vaccine and placebo recipients, repertoires were sequenced using samples collected on day 63 after the first injection. Cohort 1b enrolled some 25 adults aged 18-55 years at a single site in Boston, USA, between 29 July and 7 August 2020. As a vaccine, Ad26.COV2.S was a replication-incompetent adenovirus type 26 vector that expressed a prefusion-stabilized SARS-CoV-2 spike protein derived from the original Wuhan strain. This chain joins TRBV5-5 to TRBJ2-7; perhaps TRBD1 is the D gene, with 6 bases matching. This TCR derives from a person between 18 and 60 years old who received the Ad26.COV2.S COVID-19 vaccine or a placebo. Sequenced here: peripheral blood, sampled in a trial of Ad26.COV2.S vaccine versus placebo. The nucleotides are TGTGCCAGCAGCGCCGCCGTCGGGACACCGACCTACGAGCAGTACTTC. Translated, this gives CASSAAVGTPTYEQYF.